This T cell receptor (beta chain) stems from a study of technical replicates of blood from a few donors. The CDR3 is 15 amino acids. Germline assignment: CDR1 LNHNV and CDR2 YYDKDF (reference sequence). V gave up 5 bases and J gave up 0 bases; unmatched junction bases: 7. Sequenced by immunoSEQ multiplex PCR; TCRdb stores in-frame clones only, minus some. The repertoire holds 62,000 or so clones, approximately 86% seen once, with 5% to 5.5% in the top ten. The J gene is TRBJ2-7, the V gene TRBV15; 7 bases fit TRBD1. The TCR originated in a human donor in good health. Some clones in this sample may be carry-over from other donors' samples. Sequencing was done on a sample of PBMCs. In DNA form, the CDR3 reads TGTGCCACCAGCGGTCGGACAGGTTTCTCCTACGAGCAGTACTTC. Translation gives CATSGRTGFSYEQYF.